A selection of T cell receptor beta chains follows, all from one sample in a study of a mutant IDH1 vaccine in newly diagnosed glioma. Antigen specificity for these receptors is unknown. Clones were read by immunoSEQ multiplex PCR, and TCRdb kept only the in-frame ones, dropping some. The table lists tens of thousands of clones, roughly nine tenths of them singletons. Sequencing was performed on PBMCs, taken from a glioma patient whose treatment included an IDH1 peptide vaccine. Every receptor here comes from a man aged 35 to 55 with glioma. Both conserved end residues are part of each CDR3. The order of the fields is CDR3 length, V gene, clone size, J gene, D gene, CDR3 DNA, CDR3 protein. The D gene is left open where the match is weak. Clone size, where shown, is once, few, many, or a class for clones that have expanded.

cdr3_length: 12
v_call: TRBV27
clone_size: NA
j_call: TRBJ2-2
d_call: NA
cdr3_nt: TGTGCCAGCCTCGGACGCCCCGGGGAGCTGTTTTTT
cdr3_aa: CASLGRPGELFF

cdr3_length: 14
v_call: TRBV11-1
clone_size: once
j_call: TRBJ1-4
d_call: TRBD1
cdr3_nt: TGTGCCAGCAGCCACCGGGACAGGGTCTCGGAACTGTTTTTT
cdr3_aa: CASSHRDRVSELFF

cdr3_length: 15
v_call: TRBV2
clone_size: few
j_call: TRBJ2-7
d_call: TRBD2
cdr3_nt: TGTGCCAGCAGGGAATCGGGACTAGCGAGCAACGAGCAGTACTTC
cdr3_aa: CASRESGLASNEQYF

cdr3_length: 14
v_call: TRBV6-5
clone_size: NA
j_call: TRBJ2-1
d_call: NA
cdr3_nt: TGTGCCAGCAGTTACTCGATAATCCGTTCCGAGCAGTTCTTC
cdr3_aa: CASSYSIIRSEQFF

cdr3_length: 13
v_call: TRBV7-9
clone_size: NA
j_call: TRBJ1-1
d_call: NA
cdr3_nt: TGTGCCAGCAGCTTAGAGCCGAACACTGAAGCTTTCTTT
cdr3_aa: CASSLEPNTEAFF

cdr3_length: 13
v_call: TRBV6-5
clone_size: NA
j_call: TRBJ1-2
d_call: NA
cdr3_nt: TGTGCCAGCAGTTACAGGACATGGTATGGCTACACCTTC
cdr3_aa: CASSYRTWYGYTF

cdr3_length: 16
v_call: TRBV7-3
clone_size: NA
j_call: TRBJ2-7
d_call: TRBD1
cdr3_nt: TGTGCCAGCAGCCGGCACGGGACAGGGGTTCTATACGAGCAGTACTTC
cdr3_aa: CASSRHGTGVLYEQYF

cdr3_length: 13
v_call: TRBV7-2
clone_size: once
j_call: TRBJ2-7
d_call: TRBD1
cdr3_nt: TGTGCCAGCAGCCCCGGACAGGGGCGCGAGCAGTACTTC
cdr3_aa: CASSPGQGREQYF

cdr3_length: 15
v_call: TRBV9
clone_size: NA
j_call: TRBJ2-7
d_call: NA
cdr3_nt: TGTGCCAGCAGCGTAGGGGGTTCACCCCAGAGCGAGCAGTACTTC
cdr3_aa: CASSVGGSPQSEQYF

cdr3_length: 14
v_call: TRBV19
clone_size: NA
j_call: TRBJ2-2
d_call: NA
cdr3_nt: TGTGCCACCCCGGGACGGACGAACACCGGGGAGCTGTTTTTT
cdr3_aa: CATPGRTNTGELFF

cdr3_length: 12
v_call: TRBV29-1
clone_size: NA
j_call: TRBJ1-2
d_call: TRBD1
cdr3_nt: TGCAGCGCCGAAGGGACAGGGGGTGGCTACACCTTC
cdr3_aa: CSAEGTGGGYTF

cdr3_length: 15
v_call: TRBV7-9
clone_size: NA
j_call: TRBJ2-7
d_call: TRBD2
cdr3_nt: TGTGCCAGCAGCTCCCATAGCGGGAGAGGATACGAGCAGTACTTC
cdr3_aa: CASSSHSGRGYEQYF

cdr3_length: 14
v_call: TRBV19
clone_size: NA
j_call: TRBJ1-4
d_call: TRBD1
cdr3_nt: TGTGCCACCGGGACAGGCGCTTTAATTGAAAAACTGTTTTTT
cdr3_aa: CATGTGALIEKLFF

cdr3_length: 15
v_call: TRBV15
clone_size: NA
j_call: TRBJ1-4
d_call: NA
cdr3_nt: TGTGCCACCAGCAGAGAAGGGCAAAGGGATGAAAAACTGTTTTTT
cdr3_aa: CATSREGQRDEKLFF

cdr3_length: 14
v_call: TRBV5-1
clone_size: NA
j_call: TRBJ1-6
d_call: NA
cdr3_nt: TGCGCCAGCAGCTTGGCCCAGGGAGGTTCACCCCTCCACTTT
cdr3_aa: CASSLAQGGSPLHF

cdr3_length: 16
v_call: TRBV15
clone_size: few
j_call: TRBJ1-5
d_call: NA
cdr3_nt: TGTGCCACCAGCAGACACGGGCTGCGCGGGATTCAGCCCCAGCATTTT
cdr3_aa: CATSRHGLRGIQPQHF

cdr3_length: 13
v_call: TRBV5-1
clone_size: NA
j_call: TRBJ1-2
d_call: NA
cdr3_nt: TGCGCCAGCAGCTTAACCCTGGACTATGGCTACACCTTC
cdr3_aa: CASSLTLDYGYTF

cdr3_length: 12
v_call: TRBV6-5
clone_size: NA
j_call: TRBJ2-7
d_call: NA
cdr3_nt: TGTGCCAGCAATGAACCCGGGAACACGCTGTACTTC
cdr3_aa: CASNEPGNTLYF

cdr3_length: 12
v_call: TRBV7-9
clone_size: NA
j_call: TRBJ1-2
d_call: NA
cdr3_nt: TGTGCCAGCAGCTTCGCCGCCTATGGCTACACCTTC
cdr3_aa: CASSFAAYGYTF

cdr3_length: 15
v_call: TRBV4-1
clone_size: NA
j_call: TRBJ1-1
d_call: NA
cdr3_nt: TGCGCCAGCAGCCCCGGCGGAAGGGGAGGCCCTAAAGCTTTCTTT
cdr3_aa: CASSPGGRGGPKAFF

cdr3_length: 17
v_call: TRBV7-2
clone_size: NA
j_call: TRBJ2-7
d_call: TRBD2
cdr3_nt: TGTGCCAGCAGCTTAGGGGGACTAGCATTTTTATCAGGGGAGCAGTACTTC
cdr3_aa: CASSLGGLAFLSGEQYF

cdr3_length: 13
v_call: TRBV23-1
clone_size: medium-sized
j_call: TRBJ1-5
d_call: NA
cdr3_nt: TGCGCCAGCAGTCAATTACACAGGTCTGCCCAGCATTTT
cdr3_aa: CASSQLHRSAQHF

cdr3_length: 14
v_call: TRBV5-1
clone_size: NA
j_call: TRBJ1-1
d_call: NA
cdr3_nt: TGCGCCAGCAGCTCCGCGGGTGATCACACTGAAGCTTTCTTT
cdr3_aa: CASSSAGDHTEAFF

cdr3_length: 16
v_call: TRBV7-2
clone_size: NA
j_call: TRBJ2-3
d_call: NA
cdr3_nt: TGTGCCAGCAGCTTAAGTACTCTGGGTGGGGCATCTACGCAGTATTTT
cdr3_aa: CASSLSTLGGASTQYF

cdr3_length: 17
v_call: TRBV6-1
clone_size: NA
j_call: TRBJ2-1
d_call: TRBD2
cdr3_nt: TGTGCCAGCAGTGAAGGTCCGGGGAAGAGCCGGGAGGGCGGAGGATTCTTC
cdr3_aa: CASSEGPGKSREGGGFF

cdr3_length: 14
v_call: TRBV5-1
clone_size: NA
j_call: TRBJ2-2
d_call: NA
cdr3_nt: TGCGCCAGCAGCTTGGTGGCAATAACCGGGGAGCTGTTTTTT
cdr3_aa: CASSLVAITGELFF

cdr3_length: 15
v_call: TRBV14
clone_size: NA
j_call: TRBJ2-7
d_call: TRBD2
cdr3_nt: TGTGCCAGCAGCCAGGGAGTAGCGGGAGGGATCGGGCAGTACTTC
cdr3_aa: CASSQGVAGGIGQYF